The 19 T cell receptor beta chains in this list originate from one sample, sequenced in a study of cytomegalovirus exposure and HLA in healthy donors. PCR used 60 Vbeta primers and 13 Jbeta primers. Produced via immunoSEQ multiplex PCR; TCRdb's table is partial and in-frame only. The data show about 120,000 clones, with roughly 76% seen just once and more than 2% held by the top ten. The sample consisted of PBMCs. The receptors come from a man aged 25 to 40 in good health and CMV-seronegative.

This clone was seen a few times. V usage is TRBV7-9 and J usage is TRBJ2-3; possibly TRBD2 for D (6 bases). The CDR3 has 13 amino acids. CDR1 and CDR2 from the germline V gene are SEHNR and FQNEAQ (reference sequence). Trimming stripped 4 bases from V and 4 bases from J, with 9 bases between. The CDR3 reads CASSSAGSDTQYF. For the CDR3, the DNA is TGTGCCAGCAGCTCTGCGGGGTCAGATACGCAGTATTTT.

The rearrangement links TRBV2 to TRBJ1-1; D possibly corresponds to TRBD1 (6 bases). Germline V CDR1 and CDR2: SNHLY, FYNNEI. V lost 8 bases and J 6 bases, leaving 25 bases between the germline ends. This CDR3 comprises 16 residues. CDR3: CASGAPGAPGQSEAFF. The DNA for the CDR3 is TGTGCCAGCGGGGCGCCAGGGGCGCCCGGGCAGTCTGAAGCTTTCTTT.

The rearrangement links TRBV6-1 to TRBJ2-7; 7 bases align to TRBD1. This CDR3 has 13 amino acids. Unmatched junction bases numbered 4, after V lost 6 bases and J lost 2 bases. CDR1 MNHNS and CDR2 SASEGT come from the germline V gene. This CDR3 is CASSGTDPYEQYF. The CDR3 DNA reads as TGTGCCAGCAGCGGGACAGATCCCTACGAGCAGTACTTC.

The chain recombines TRBV6-7 with TRBJ2-7; 7 bases agree with TRBD2. TRBV6-7 is flagged as an ORF with uncertain function. V shed 6 bases, J shed 4 bases, and the junction held 12 bases outside the gene matches. This CDR3 has 15 amino acids. The chain's CDR3 is CASSLVGGLEYEQYF. CDR3 bases: TGTGCCAGCAGCCTGGTGGGAGGGCTCGAGTACGAGCAGTACTTC.

The chain carries TRBV19 and TRBJ2-7; TRBD2 matches at 9 bases. Trimming cost V 4 bases and J 4 bases; bases outside gene matches: 8. The CDR3 extends over 15 amino acids. The germline V gene has CDR1 LNHDA and CDR2 SQIVND (reference sequence). The CDR3 DNA reads as TGTGCCAGTAGTAAAGACTCGGGACTAGCATACGAGCAGTACTTC. As protein: CASSKDSGLAYEQYF.

The gene calls are TRBV14 and TRBJ1-6; D gene unclear. V was trimmed by 3 bases and J by 0 bases, leaving 3 bases between them. Germline V gene lookup returns CDR1 SGHDN and CDR2 FVKESK. This CDR3 has 14 amino acids. Here the CDR3 DNA reads TGTGCCAGCAGCCATAGCTCCTATAATTCACCCCTCCACTTT. This gives the protein CASSHSSYNSPLHF.

V and J are TRBV19 and TRBJ2-5; 7 bases align to TRBD2. V gave up 11 bases and J gave up 4 bases; unmatched junction bases: 10. CDR3 length: 13 amino acids. Germline CDR1 is LNHDA and CDR2 is SQIVND (reference sequence). The CDR3 protein is CASSKRDVETQYF. The CDR3 DNA follows: TGTGCCTCGTCAAAGCGGGATGTAGAGACCCAGTACTTC.

This chain joins TRBV2 and TRBJ2-1, with 7 nucleotides matching TRBD1. The trim removed 8 bases at V and 10 bases at J, leaving 5 bases unmatched. Germline CDR1 reads SNHLY; CDR2 reads FYNNEI. The CDR3 has 11 amino acids. The CDR3 coding sequence is TGTGCCAGCCGTGGACAGGTAGAGCAGTTCTTC. Its protein is CASRGQVEQFF. The variable domain in full, completed from reference TRBV2 and TRBJ2-1, reads EPEVTQTPSHQVTQMGQEVILRCVPISNHLYFYWYRQILGQKVEFLVSFYNNEISEKSEIFDDQFSVERPDGSNFTLKIRSTKLEDSAMYFCASRGQVEQFFGPGTRLTVL.

The chain links TRBV6-5 to TRBJ2-5; 7 positions agree with TRBD1. Germline V lookup: CDR1 MNHEY, CDR2 SVGAGI. J lost 4 bases, V lost 2 bases, and 4 bases had no gene match. The length of the CDR3 is 14 residues. The CDR3 spells CASSYATGRETQYF. CDR3 DNA: TGTGCCAGCAGTTACGCGACAGGGCGAGAGACCCAGTACTTC.

This sequence joins TRBV5-1 and TRBJ1-2; tentative D call: TRBD1 (5 bases). CDR3 size: 12 residues. The germline V gene encodes CDR1 SGHRS and CDR2 YFSETQ. Trimming cost V 0 bases and J 8 bases, with 8 bases left between them. The CDR3 sequence: CASSLAQEGYTF. The CDR3, as DNA: TGCGCCAGCAGCTTGGCACAGGAGGGCTACACCTTC.

This sequence joins TRBV6-1 and TRBJ1-5; the D gene is possibly TRBD1 (6 bases). CDR1 is MNHNS, CDR2 SASEGT, per germline. V lost 6 bases and J lost 4, with 13 bases in between. This CDR3 comprises 14 residues. The CDR3 nucleotides read TGTGCCAGCAGGCAGGGACAATTTAATCAGCCCCAGCATTTT. It specifies CASRQGQFNQPQHF.

Comment on this clone: Other DNA sequences of this sample code for an identical CDR3. This chain connects TRBV11-2 to TRBJ2-3; 7 nucleotides line up with TRBD2. V lost 5 bases and J lost 7; bases outside the gene matches: 12. CDR1 is SGHAT and CDR2 is FQNNGV in the germline V gene. The CDR3 sequence is 15 residues long. DNA for the CDR3: TGTGCCAGCAGCCCAAGCGGGGCGAGCAGGTATACGCAGTATTTT. It specifies CASSPSGASRYTQYF.

This clone was observed once. The chain is built from TRBV7-9 and TRBJ2-2; maybe TRBD1 (6 bases). CDR3 length: 16 residues. Germline values: CDR1 SEHNR, CDR2 FQNEAQ (reference sequence). V shed 4 bases and J shed 7 bases, with 19 bases lying between them. The CDR3 here is CASSYDDLGASGELFF. The CDR3 bases are TGTGCCAGCAGCTATGACGATTTGGGGGCGAGCGGGGAGCTGTTTTTT.

The V and J genes are TRBV19 and TRBJ1-5, with D possibly being TRBD1 (5 bases). This CDR3 region has 14 residues. Trimming stripped 3 bases from V and 4 bases from J, with 10 bases between. Germline lookup yields CDR1 LNHDA and CDR2 SQIVND (reference sequence). The CDR3 is CASSIQGYNQPQHF. The CDR3 DNA follows: TGTGCCAGTAGTATTCAGGGCTATAATCAGCCCCAGCATTTT.

Points on this clone: It is likely a read error, because the conserved phenylalanine at the end of the CDR3 is missing. The limits of the CDR3 on the DNA are not certain, so only TCRdb's listed CDR3 is given. This chain uses TRBV21-1 with TRBJ2-7; TRBD1, the table's D call, lacks a check against the DNA. TRBV21-1 is labeled a pseudogene. A total of 11 residues make up the CDR3, ends included. CDR3 sequence reads: CASSKGSGALD.

V usage is TRBV2 and J usage is TRBJ2-7, with D unresolved. The CDR3 contains 11 residues. Germline V gives CDR1 SNHLY, CDR2 FYNNEI. Trimming shortened V by 0 bases and J by 13 bases, and 10 bases separated the two germline ends. For the CDR3, the DNA is TGTGCCAGCAGTGAAGCGCGCTTGGGCTACTTC. Protein product: CASSEARLGYF.

The chain carries TRBV9 and TRBJ2-3, with 7 bases lining up with TRBD2. The CDR3 length is 12 residues. V trimming: 4 bases; J trimming: 10 bases; junction bases outside the gene matches: 6. CDR1 is SGDLS and CDR2 is YYNGEE in the germline V gene. CDR3: CASSPREAPQYF. DNA for the CDR3: TGTGCCAGCAGCCCCCGGGAGGCCCCGCAGTATTTT. The variable domain in full, with the rest retrieved from reference TRBV9 and TRBJ2-3, is DSGVTQTPKHLITATGQRVTLRCSPRSGDLSVYWYQQSLDQGLQFLIQYYNGEERAKGNILERFSAQQFPDLHSELNLSSLELGDSALYFCASSPREAPQYFGPGTRLTVL.

For this clone: The CDR3 ends on some other residue instead of the conserved phenylalanine or tryptophan, so this is likely a read error. Because the CDR3's place on the DNA is in doubt, the DNA is left out and the CDR3 is given as listed by TCRdb. The chain couples TRBV28 to TRBJ1-1; TRBD1 is taken as the D call from the table, unchecked against the DNA. From its first to its last residue, the CDR3 has 12 amino acids. The V gene's germline CDR1 is MDHEN and CDR2 SYDVKM. CDR3 sequence reads: CASSSLTGGLLI.

The rearrangement joins TRBV5-1 to TRBJ1-5; tentatively, D is TRBD1 (5 bases). The CDR3 is 13 residues long. V lost 3 bases and J lost 3, with 7 bases in between. Germline-derived CDR1 and CDR2 are SGHRS and YFSETQ. This chain's CDR3 is CASSWTNNQPQHF. The CDR3 DNA follows: TGCGCCAGCAGCTGGACAAACAATCAGCCCCAGCATTTT.